The next 14 T cell receptor beta chains were all read from a single sample in a study of blood T cell repertoires in COVID-19. The data were produced by immunoSEQ multiplex PCR, yet TCRdb's version contains in-frame clones alone and is incomplete. Of fewer than 300,000 clones listed, approximately 85% are singletons. Sequenced sample: peripheral blood. Source of these receptors: a man aged 45-65 years with active or convalescent COVID-19.

V and J are TRBV20-1 and TRBJ2-5, with D uncertain. This CDR3 is 11 amino acids long. The germline gives CDR1 DFQATT, CDR2 SNEGSKA (reference sequence). V was trimmed by 3 bases and J by 1 base, leaving 3 bases between them. The CDR3 loop is CSASLQETQYF. DNA of the CDR3: TGCAGTGCTAGTCTCCAAGAGACCCAGTACTTC.

V is TRBV5-6 and J is TRBJ2-7, with 9 nucleotides matching TRBD1. CDR1 is SGHDT and CDR2 is YYEEEE in the germline V gene. J lost 2 bases, V lost 5 bases, and 8 bases had no gene match. This CDR3 is built from 15 residues. CDR3 in amino acids: CASRDWDRVTYEQYF. The CDR3 region has the DNA TGTGCCAGCAGGGATTGGGACAGGGTTACCTACGAGCAGTACTTC.

This chain connects TRBV27 to TRBJ2-3; D remains ambiguous. This CDR3 is 15 amino acids long. Germline V gene sequence: CDR1 MNHEY, CDR2 SMNVEV (reference sequence). V was pared by 7 bases and J by 5 bases, with 19 bases between. CDR3 residues: CASTDIGGIGDTQYF. The CDR3 bases are TGTGCCAGCACGGATATTGGCGGAATAGGAGATACGCAGTATTTT.

The chain joins TRBV6-2 or TRBV6-3 to TRBJ2-1; D gene ambiguous. Looked up from germline, CDR1 is MNHEY and CDR2 is SVGEGT. The CDR3 extends over 12 amino acids. V dropped 2 bases and J dropped 9 bases, with 8 bases sitting between them. The CDR3 DNA follows: TGTGCCAGCAGTTACCCTATGAGTGAGCAGTTCTTC. Amino acids: CASSYPMSEQFF.

As DNA, the CDR3 is TGCAGCGTTGGTTGGCTAGCGGGATACAATGAGCAGTTCTTC. It encodes CSVGWLAGYNEQFF. The V call is TRBV29-1, the J call TRBJ2-1; TRBD2 agrees at 9 bases. With V trimmed by 4 bases and J by 4 bases, 5 bases remained unmatched. Germline CDR1 reads SQVTM; CDR2 reads ANQGSEA. The CDR3 extends over 14 amino acids.

The chain uses TRBV29-1 and TRBJ2-3; D may be TRBD1 (7 bases). The CDR3 totals 14 residues. CDR1 and CDR2 (germline): SQVTM, ANQGSEA. V lost 4 bases, J lost 3 bases, and 14 bases lay in between. CDR3 loop: CSVGGGGSTDTQYF. The CDR3 DNA is TGCAGCGTTGGCGGAGGGGGCTCAACAGATACGCAGTATTTT.

The rearrangement links TRBV21-1 to TRBJ1-1; the DNA was not used to check the table's D call, TRBD1. TRBV21-1 is designated a pseudogene. This CDR3 is 17 amino acids long. CDR3 residues: CASSNPGTGGVNTEAFF. The CDR3 region has the DNA TGTGCCAGCAGCAACCCCGGGACAGGGGGCGTAAACACTGAAGCTTTCTTT.

The chain carries TRBV3-1 (or the pseudogene TRBV3-2) and TRBJ2-1, with TRBD1 matching 11 bases. V dropped 4 bases and J dropped 9; count of bases not matched to a gene: 8. The CDR3 is 15 residues long. Germline V gives CDR1 LGHDT, CDR2 YNNKEL (reference sequence). The CDR3 coding sequence is TGTGCCAGCAGCCGGGACAGGGGGGTAGTGGGTGAGCAGTTCTTC. It translates to CASSRDRGVVGEQFF.

This sequence joins TRBV5-6 and TRBJ2-7; TRBD2 matches 10 bases. This CDR3 is built from 15 residues. V lost 4 bases, J lost 0 bases, and 4 bases stayed unmatched. The germline V gene encodes CDR1 SGHDT and CDR2 YYEEEE. In DNA form, the CDR3 reads TGTGCCAGCAGCGCTTCTAGCGGGAGCTCCTACGAGCAGTACTTC. Its protein product is CASSASSGSSYEQYF.

The rearrangement joins TRBV6-5 to TRBJ2-7; 7 bases fit TRBD1. The V gene's germline CDR1 is MNHEY and CDR2 SVGAGI. This CDR3 contains 15 residues. With 6 bases clipped from V and 0 bases from J, the junction kept 8 bases outside the gene matches. The CDR3 protein is CASRPRDRSSYEQYF. The DNA of the CDR3 is TGTGCCAGCAGGCCCCGGGACAGAAGCTCCTACGAGCAGTACTTC.

The chain uses TRBV25-1 and TRBJ2-5; 7 positions match TRBD1. The CDR3 is 13 amino acids. Germline V gives CDR1 MGHDK, CDR2 SYGVNS. Trimming cost V 6 bases and J 5 bases; bases outside gene matches: 6. CDR3 nucleotides: TGTGCCAGCAGAGAGGGGGCTCGGGAGACCCAGTACTTC. Its protein product is CASREGARETQYF.

CDR3 DNA: TGCAGCGTTGATCAGGGGACAGATACGCAGTATTTT. It is translated as CSVDQGTDTQYF. V and J are TRBV29-1 and TRBJ2-3; a possible D gene is TRBD1 (6 bases). Germline CDR1 is SQVTM and CDR2 is ANQGSEA. This CDR3 has 12 residues. Trimming stripped 3 bases from V and 3 bases from J, with 7 bases between.

The chain links TRBV2 to TRBJ2-1, with 8 bases matching TRBD2. Germline V gene data show CDR1 as SNHLY and CDR2 as FYNNEI. This CDR3 is built from 16 residues. V dropped 7 bases and J dropped 12; count of bases not matched to a gene: 20. Here the CDR3 reads CASTPDSGVISPGQFF. CDR3 nucleotide sequence: TGTGCCAGCACCCCGGATAGCGGGGTCATCTCTCCCGGGCAGTTCTTC.

This clone occurred a few times. The CDR3 loop is CASSLHSMTQFF. The CDR3 DNA follows: TGTGCCAGCAGCTTACATTCAATGACACAGTTCTTC. The gene calls are TRBV7-8 and TRBJ2-1; no definite D call. This CDR3 comprises 12 residues. V lost 2 bases and J lost 13, with 12 bases in between. Germline loops: CDR1 SGHVS, CDR2 FQNEAQ.